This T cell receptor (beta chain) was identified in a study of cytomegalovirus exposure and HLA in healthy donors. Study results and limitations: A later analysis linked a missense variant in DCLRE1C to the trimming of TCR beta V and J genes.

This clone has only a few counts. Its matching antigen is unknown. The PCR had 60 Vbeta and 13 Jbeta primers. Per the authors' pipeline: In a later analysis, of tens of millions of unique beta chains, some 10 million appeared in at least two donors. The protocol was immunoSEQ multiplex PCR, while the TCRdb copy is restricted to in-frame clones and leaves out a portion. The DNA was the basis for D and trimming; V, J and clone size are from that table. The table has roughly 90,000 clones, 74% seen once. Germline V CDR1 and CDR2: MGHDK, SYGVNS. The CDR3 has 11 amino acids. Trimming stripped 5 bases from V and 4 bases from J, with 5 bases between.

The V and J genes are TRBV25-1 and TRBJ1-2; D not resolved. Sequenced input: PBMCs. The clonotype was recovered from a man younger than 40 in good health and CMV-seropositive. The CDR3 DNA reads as TGTGCCAGCAGTTACAGCTATGGCTACACCTTC. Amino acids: CASSYSYGYTF.